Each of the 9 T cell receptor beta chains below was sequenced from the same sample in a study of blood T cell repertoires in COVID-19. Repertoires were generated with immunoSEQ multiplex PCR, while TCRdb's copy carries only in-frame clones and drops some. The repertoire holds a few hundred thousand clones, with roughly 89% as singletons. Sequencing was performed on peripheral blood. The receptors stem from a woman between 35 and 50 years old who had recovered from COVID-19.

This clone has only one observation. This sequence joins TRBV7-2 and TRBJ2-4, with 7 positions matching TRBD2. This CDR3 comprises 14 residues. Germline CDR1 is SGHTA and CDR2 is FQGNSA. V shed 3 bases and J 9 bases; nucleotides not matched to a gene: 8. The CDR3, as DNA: TGTGCCAGCAGCTTCGGCGGGGGAACTGGCATTCAGTACTTC. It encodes CASSFGGGTGIQYF.

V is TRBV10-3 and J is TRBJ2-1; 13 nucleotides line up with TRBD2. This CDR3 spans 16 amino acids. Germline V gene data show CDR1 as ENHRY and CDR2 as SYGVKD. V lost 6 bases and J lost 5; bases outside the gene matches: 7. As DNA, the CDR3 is TGTGCCATCAGGGGGACTAGCGGGAAGTTACACAATGAGCAGTTCTTC. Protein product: CAIRGTSGKLHNEQFF.

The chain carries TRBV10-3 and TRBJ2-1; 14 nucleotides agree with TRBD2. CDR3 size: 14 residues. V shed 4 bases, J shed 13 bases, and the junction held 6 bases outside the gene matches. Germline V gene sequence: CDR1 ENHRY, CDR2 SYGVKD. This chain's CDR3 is CAISGGLAGEFQFF. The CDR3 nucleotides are TGTGCCATCAGTGGGGGACTAGCGGGAGAGTTCCAGTTCTTC.

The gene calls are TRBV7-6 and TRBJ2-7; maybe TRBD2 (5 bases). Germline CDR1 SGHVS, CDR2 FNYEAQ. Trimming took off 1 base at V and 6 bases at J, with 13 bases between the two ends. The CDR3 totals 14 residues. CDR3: CASSLGGVWAEQYF. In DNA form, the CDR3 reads TGTGCCAGCAGCTTAGGGGGAGTTTGGGCCGAGCAGTACTTC. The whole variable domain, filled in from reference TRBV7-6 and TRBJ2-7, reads GAGVSQSPRYKVTKRGQDVALRCDPISGHVSLYWYRQALGQGPEFLTYFNYEAQQDKSGLPNDRFSAERPEGSISTLTIQRTEQRDSAMYRCASSLGGVWAEQYFGPGTRLTVT.

This CDR3 reads CASSFVGADTIYF. CDR3 DNA: TGTGCCAGCAGCTTCGTGGGGGCGGACACCATATATTTT. The chain recombines TRBV3-1 (or the pseudogene TRBV3-2) with TRBJ1-3, with D perhaps matching TRBD1 (6 bases). CDR1 is LGHDT and CDR2 is YNNKEL in the germline V gene (reference sequence). V dropped 5 bases and J dropped 8 bases, with 13 bases sitting between them. The CDR3 is 13 residues long.

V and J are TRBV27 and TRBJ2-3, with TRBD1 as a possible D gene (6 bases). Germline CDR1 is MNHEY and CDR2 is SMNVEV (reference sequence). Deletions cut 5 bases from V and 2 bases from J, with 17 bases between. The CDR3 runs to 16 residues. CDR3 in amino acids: CASSPPTGIPTDTQYF. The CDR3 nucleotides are TGTGCCAGCAGTCCCCCCACAGGGATCCCCACAGATACGCAGTATTTT.

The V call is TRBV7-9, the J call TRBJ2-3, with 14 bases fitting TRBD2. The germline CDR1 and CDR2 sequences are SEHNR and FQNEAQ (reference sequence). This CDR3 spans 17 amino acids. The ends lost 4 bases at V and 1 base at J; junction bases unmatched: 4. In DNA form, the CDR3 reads TGTGCCAGCAGCTCGGGACTAGCGGGAGCGGGCACAGATACGCAGTATTTT. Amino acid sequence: CASSSGLAGAGTDTQYF. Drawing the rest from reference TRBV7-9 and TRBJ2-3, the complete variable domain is DTGVSQNPRHKITKRGQNVTFRCDPISEHNRLYWYRQTLGQGPEFLTYFQNEAQLEKSRLLSDRFSAERPKGSFSTLEIQRTEQGDSAMYLCASSSGLAGAGTDTQYFGPGTRLTVL.

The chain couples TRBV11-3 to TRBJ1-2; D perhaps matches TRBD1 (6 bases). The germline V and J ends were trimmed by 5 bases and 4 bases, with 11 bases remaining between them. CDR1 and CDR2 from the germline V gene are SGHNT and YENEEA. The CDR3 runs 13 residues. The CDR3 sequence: CASSTTGTYGYTF. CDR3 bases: TGTGCCAGCAGCACAACAGGGACCTATGGCTACACCTTC.

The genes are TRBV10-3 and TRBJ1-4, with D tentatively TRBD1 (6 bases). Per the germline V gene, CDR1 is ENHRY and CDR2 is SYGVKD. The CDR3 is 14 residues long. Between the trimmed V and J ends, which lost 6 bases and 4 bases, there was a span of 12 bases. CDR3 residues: CAISPTGDNEKLFF. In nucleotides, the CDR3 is TGTGCCATCAGCCCGACAGGAGATAATGAAAAACTGTTTTTT.